A selection of T cell receptor beta chains follows, all from one sample in a study of cytomegalovirus exposure and HLA in healthy donors. Libraries were prepared by immunoSEQ multiplex PCR; TCRdb keeps only in-frame clonotypes and omits some of them. The sample holds 97,000 or so clones, roughly three quarters seen once. Sequenced material: PBMCs. The source of these receptors is a male donor in good health and CMV-seropositive. Each CDR3 is given with its conserved first and last residue. D genes are given only for firm matches. Clone size appears in some rows only: once, few, many, or a class for an expanded clone.

15,TRBJ2-1,TRBV11-2,-,TRBD2,CASSPGLAGTEEQFF,TGTGCCAGCAGCCCCGGACTAGCGGGAACAGAAGAGCAGTTCTTC
13,TRBJ2-7,TRBV27,-,TRBD1,CASSWDRSNEQYF,TGTGCCAGCAGTTGGGACAGGTCCAACGAGCAGTACTTC
16,TRBJ2-4,TRBV19,-,-,CASSPTPGRAKNIQYF,TGTGCCAGTAGCCCAACCCCGGGGAGGGCCAAAAACATTCAGTACTTC
14,TRBJ2-1,TRBV6-6,-,-,CASSYSTGNNEQFF,TGTGCCAGCAGTTACTCCACAGGGAACAATGAGCAGTTCTTC
14,TRBJ2-2,TRBV11-3,few,-,CASSLEGVGGELFF,TGTGCCAGCAGCTTAGAGGGAGTTGGCGGGGAGCTGTTTTTT
12,TRBJ2-7,TRBV10-3,-,-,CAIKGLSYEQYF,TGTGCCATTAAGGGACTTTCCTACGAGCAGTACTTC
16,TRBJ2-3,TRBV5-1,-,TRBD2,CASSQRLAGSTDTQYF,TGCGCCAGCAGCCAAAGACTAGCGGGGAGCACAGATACGCAGTATTTT
15,TRBJ2-7,TRBV5-1,-,-,CASSLRLQGPHEQYF,TGCGCCAGCAGCTTGCGTTTGCAGGGCCCCCACGAGCAGTACTTC
15,TRBJ1-2,TRBV4-3,-,-,CASSQARTYLYGYTF,TGCGCCAGCAGCCAAGCCAGGACTTACCTATATGGCTACACCTTC
13,TRBJ2-4,TRBV9,-,TRBD2,CASSVAGGSVQYF,TGTGCCAGCAGCGTAGCGGGGGGATCGGTTCAGTACTTC
16,TRBJ2-1,TRBV9,-,TRBD1,CASSVVPDRAYNEQFF,TGTGCCAGCAGCGTAGTCCCGGACAGGGCCTACAATGAGCAGTTCTTC
12,TRBJ1-2,TRBV11-2,-,-,CASSLEANGYTF,TGTGCCAGCAGCTTAGAGGCAAATGGCTACACCTTC
15,TRBJ2-3,TRBV19,few,TRBD1,CASSRGAGGTDTQYF,TGTGCCAGTAGCCGAGGCGCAGGGGGTACGGATACGCAGTATTTT
14,TRBJ2-7,TRBV7-3,-,-,CASSNRSRDYEQYF,TGTGCCAGCAGCAATCGGTCACGCGATTACGAGCAGTACTTC
13,TRBJ2-1,TRBV6-5,-,-,CASSTRPYNEQFF,TGTGCCAGCAGCACCAGGCCCTACAATGAGCAGTTCTTC
17,TRBJ2-2,TRBV7-2,-,TRBD1,CASSSVTGQGAAGELFF,TGTGCCAGCAGCTCAGTAACGGGACAGGGGGCGGCCGGGGAGCTGTTTTTT
13,TRBJ1-1,TRBV6-1,-,TRBD1,CASNDRVGTEAFF,TGTGCCAGTAATGACAGGGTCGGCACTGAAGCTTTCTTT
14,TRBJ1-5,TRBV18,-,-,CASSLGSGNQPQHF,TGTGCCAGCTCACTAGGGAGCGGCAATCAGCCCCAGCATTTT
11,TRBJ1-2,TRBV5-4,-,TRBD1,CASSLQGAGTF,TGTGCCAGCAGCTTACAGGGGGCGGGCACCTTC
14,TRBJ1-2,TRBV6-4,-,-,CASSGQKLNYGYTF,TGTGCCAGCAGCGGACAGAAACTCAACTATGGCTACACCTTC
15,TRBJ1-1,TRBV5-6,-,TRBD1,CASSPTGTANTEAFF,TGTGCCAGCAGCCCAACCGGGACAGCGAACACTGAAGCTTTCTTT
15,TRBJ2-5,TRBV7-6,few,TRBD2,CASSLGLAGGETQYF,TGTGCCAGCAGCTTAGGACTAGCGGGAGGGGAGACCCAGTACTTC
16,TRBJ2-7,TRBV4-3,-,TRBD2,CASSQDRGRDSYEQYF,TGCGCCAGCAGCCAAGACAGAGGGAGGGACTCCTACGAGCAGTACTTC
14,TRBJ2-7,TRBV5-4,-,TRBD1,CASSLVGQGREQYF,TGTGCCAGCAGCTTAGTGGGACAGGGGAGGGAGCAGTACTTC
13,TRBJ2-7,TRBV29-1,-,TRBD2,CSVSGLDSYEQYF,TGCAGCGTCTCGGGACTAGATTCCTACGAGCAGTACTTC
13,TRBJ1-1,TRBV6-5,-,-,CASSYKAGTEAFF,TGTGCCAGCAGTTACAAGGCGGGAACTGAAGCTTTCTTT
13,TRBJ1-5,TRBV2,-,-,CASSELAETYEHF,TGTGCCAGCAGTGAATTAGCTGAGACTTACGAGCATTTT
15,TRBJ2-7,TRBV27,-,TRBD2,CASSQRRLAGSEQYF,TGTGCCAGCAGTCAAAGAAGGCTAGCGGGCTCCGAGCAGTACTTC
14,TRBJ1-3,TRBV29-1,-,-,CSVATASSGNTIYF,TGCAGCGTTGCGACTGCCAGCTCTGGAAACACCATATATTTT
15,TRBJ1-1,TRBV18,once,TRBD1,CASSPRTGVGPEAFF,TGTGCCAGCTCACCACGGACAGGGGTTGGACCTGAAGCTTTCTTT
13,TRBJ2-2,TRBV7-3,-,-,CASSPRSTGELFF,TGTGCCAGCAGCCCTCGGTCGACCGGGGAGCTGTTTTTT
14,TRBJ2-7,TRBV5-1,-,TRBD1,CASSSDRGRYEQYF,TGCGCCAGCAGCTCGGACAGGGGGCGATACGAGCAGTACTTC
14,TRBJ2-3,TRBV25-1,-,-,CASSEQLWRDTQYF,TGTGCCAGCAGTGAGCAATTATGGAGGGATACGCAGTATTTT
15,TRBJ2-3,TRBV10-3,-,-,CAISDSSAGTYTQYF,TGTGCCATCAGTGACTCGTCGGCGGGAACCTATACGCAGTATTTT
15,TRBJ2-1,TRBV2,-,-,CASSENLSSYNEQFF,TGTGCCAGCAGTGAAAACTTGAGCTCCTACAATGAGCAGTTCTTC
13,TRBJ2-1,TRBV28,once,TRBD2,CASRGGVLNEQFF,TGTGCCAGCAGGGGGGGGGTATTGAATGAGCAGTTCTTC
15,TRBJ2-2,TRBV7-9,-,TRBD1,CASSPRTGSGGELFF,TGTGCCAGCAGCCCCAGGACAGGGTCGGGCGGGGAGCTGTTTTTT
14,TRBJ2-1,TRBV7-8,-,-,CASSQETDYNEQFF,TGTGCCAGCAGCCAAGAGACTGACTACAATGAGCAGTTCTTC
13,TRBJ2-7,TRBV28,-,-,CASSLSQTYEQYF,TGTGCCAGCAGTTTATCGCAGACCTACGAGCAGTACTTC
14,TRBJ2-7,TRBV27,few,-,CASSLPGLAHEQYF,TGTGCCAGCAGTTTACCCGGCCTAGCCCACGAGCAGTACTTC
13,TRBJ1-2,TRBV6-6,few,TRBD1,CASSPGTEYGYTF,TGTGCCAGCAGTCCCGGGACAGAATATGGCTACACCTTC
16,TRBJ2-1,TRBV11-3,-,TRBD2,CASSSPTSGSYNEQFF,TGTGCCAGCAGCTCCCCTACTAGCGGCTCCTACAATGAGCAGTTCTTC
13,TRBJ2-5,TRBV19,-,TRBD1,CASNTGTGRTQYF,TGTGCCAGTAATACCGGGACAGGGAGGACCCAGTACTTC
13,TRBJ1-2,TRBV19,-,TRBD1,CASTTGTGSGYTF,TGTGCCAGTACAACCGGGACAGGGAGTGGCTACACCTTC
14,TRBJ2-7,TRBV30,-,TRBD2,CAWNPGLAYYEQYF,TGTGCCTGGAACCCGGGACTAGCCTACTACGAGCAGTACTTC
15,TRBJ2-2,TRBV29-1,-,TRBD2,CSFGLAGAGTGELFF,TGCAGCTTTGGACTAGCGGGAGCAGGCACCGGGGAGCTGTTTTTT
15,TRBJ2-2,TRBV4-2,-,-,CASSHASSRSGELFF,TGTGCCAGCAGCCACGCGTCTAGCAGGTCCGGGGAGCTGTTTTTT
18,TRBJ2-3,TRBV9,-,TRBD2,CASSAGTSGRAKTDTQYF,TGTGCCAGCAGCGCAGGGACTAGCGGGAGGGCCAAAACAGATACGCAGTATTTT
14,TRBJ2-7,TRBV5-1,-,TRBD1,CASSLAQGASEQYF,TGCGCCAGCAGCTTGGCTCAGGGGGCTAGCGAGCAGTACTTC
13,TRBJ2-1,TRBV7-2,-,-,CASSFGSSVEQFF,TGTGCCAGCAGCTTCGGGAGTTCGGTTGAGCAGTTCTTC
14,TRBJ2-1,TRBV19,-,-,CASTRGGSYNEQFF,TGTGCCAGTACCCGCGGAGGCTCCTACAATGAGCAGTTCTTC
15,TRBJ2-1,TRBV19,-,TRBD2,CASSMLAGDNNEQFF,TGTGCCAGTAGTATGCTAGCGGGAGACAACAATGAGCAGTTCTTC
16,TRBJ1-1,TRBV5-1,-,TRBD1,CASSLGRDSMNTEAFF,TGCGCCAGCAGCTTGGGGCGGGACAGCATGAACACTGAAGCTTTCTTT